These 32 T cell receptor beta chains originate from one sample sequenced in a study of cytomegalovirus exposure and HLA in healthy donors. Researchers ran the PCR with 60 Vbeta and 13 Jbeta primers. Assay: immunoSEQ multiplex PCR; the TCRdb copy retains only in-frame clones and omits some. The repertoire includes 150,000 to 200,000 clones, just over 75% of them detected once, and 1% sits in the top ten. Sequencing was performed on PBMCs. The receptors originated from a woman in her 40s in good health and CMV-seronegative.

This clone was observed a handful of times. The genes are TRBV5-6 and TRBJ2-7; D gene unclear. This CDR3 comprises 14 residues. V was clipped by 4 bases and J by 4 bases, with 15 bases between them. Germline V gives CDR1 SGHDT, CDR2 YYEEEE. CDR3 residues: CASSPRLPPYEQYF. The CDR3 DNA is TGTGCCAGCAGCCCCCGACTCCCCCCATACGAGCAGTACTTC.

The genes are TRBV9 and TRBJ2-1; TRBD2 aligns across 11 bases. This CDR3 contains 16 residues. Germline-derived CDR1 and CDR2 are SGDLS and YYNGEE. V was clipped by 7 bases and J by 6 bases; unmatched bases: 12. Written as DNA, the CDR3 is TGTGCCAGCTCAAAAACTAGCGGGAGATTAGGCAATGAGCAGTTCTTC. Translation: CASSKTSGRLGNEQFF.

This clone appeared a single time. The chain links TRBV6-4 to TRBJ2-2; D may be TRBD2 (5 bases). This CDR3 contains 14 residues. CDR1 is MRHNA, CDR2 SNTAGT, per germline. V dropped 2 bases and J dropped 5 bases, with 9 bases sitting between them. The CDR3 region has the DNA TGTGCCAGCAGTGACGTAGGCGGGACCGGGGAGCTGTTTTTT. This translates into CASSDVGGTGELFF.

A note on this clone: Other DNA sequences from this sample encode an identical CDR3 as well. The V and J genes are TRBV30 and TRBJ2-2, with D hard to call. Trimming removed 4 bases from V and 8 bases from J, with 11 bases in between. CDR1 GTSNPN and CDR2 SVGIG come from the germline V gene (reference sequence). The CDR3 is 12 amino acids. Here the CDR3 reads CAWTRLEGELFF. DNA of the CDR3: TGTGCCTGGACACGGCTAGAAGGGGAGCTGTTTTTT. The whole variable domain, filled in from reference TRBV30 and TRBJ2-2, reads SQTIHQWPATLVQPVGSPLSLECTVEGTSNPNLYWYRQAAGRGLQLLFYSVGIGQISSEVPQNLSASRPQDRQFILSSKKLLLSDSGFYLCAWTRLEGELFFGEGSRLTVL.

This chain joins TRBV7-3 and TRBJ2-3; 7 bases agree with TRBD1. Germline lookup yields CDR1 SGHTA and CDR2 FQGTGA. After removal of 3 bases from V and 6 bases from J, the junction contained 6 bases not matched to a gene. The CDR3 is made up of 14 amino acids. The CDR3 DNA reads as TGTGCCAGCAGCTTGGGACAGCCAGGGGATACGCAGTATTTT. Protein product: CASSLGQPGDTQYF.

The chain combines TRBV29-1 with TRBJ1-2, with 8 bases identical to TRBD1. This CDR3 has 13 amino acids. V lost 6 bases to trimming and J lost 6 bases; unmatched junction nucleotides: 9. Germline assignment: CDR1 SQVTM and CDR2 ANQGSEA. CDR3 DNA: TGCAGCGTAAAGGGACAGGTCGAGGATGGCTACACCTTC. Residues: CSVKGQVEDGYTF.

The chain couples TRBV30 to TRBJ2-1; D not resolved. The CDR3 spans 13 residues. Trimming cost V 0 bases and J 8 bases, with 11 bases left between them. Germline V gives CDR1 GTSNPN, CDR2 SVGIG (reference sequence). In DNA, the CDR3 is TGTGCCTGGAGTGTACGACTCGGTCATGAGCAGTTCTTC. It is translated as CAWSVRLGHEQFF.

This chain uses TRBV29-1 with TRBJ2-3; D is undetermined. Trimming took 4 bases from V and 6 from J, leaving 8 bases between them. Germline CDR1 SQVTM, CDR2 ANQGSEA. The length of the CDR3 is 11 residues. CDR3 nucleotides: TGCAGCGTTGGTCCCGGGGATACGCAGTATTTT. Protein product: CSVGPGDTQYF.

The chain couples TRBV11-1 to TRBJ2-1, with D possibly being TRBD2 (5 bases). The CDR3 covers 12 residues. The germline CDR1 and CDR2 sequences are SGHAT and FQDESV (reference sequence). The V and J ends lost 5 bases and 7 bases respectively, with 9 bases between them. The CDR3 DNA reads as TGTGCCAGCAGCCCCTCGGGGAATGAGCAGTTCTTC. Amino acid sequence: CASSPSGNEQFF.

The sample holds one count of this clone. This rearrangement joins TRBV7-2 to TRBJ2-3; 13 bases agree with TRBD2. The CDR3 is made up of 18 amino acids. Unmatched junction bases numbered 9, after V lost 5 bases and J lost 1 base. Germline V gene data show CDR1 as SGHTA and CDR2 as FQGNSA. This CDR3 reads CASSITSGRVGGTDTQYF. CDR3 nucleotide sequence: TGTGCCAGCAGCATAACTAGCGGGAGGGTCGGAGGCACAGATACGCAGTATTTT.

V and J are TRBV28 and TRBJ1-5, with a tentative D call TRBD1 (5 bases). Trimming pared 6 bases from V and 2 bases from J, leaving 11 bases between. The CDR3 loop spans 14 amino acids. The germline gives CDR1 MDHEN, CDR2 SYDVKM. The CDR3 bases are TGTGCCAGCAGGCAGGGTGATGGCAATCAGCCCCAGCATTTT. Encoded protein: CASRQGDGNQPQHF.

V gene TRBV6-1 combines with J gene TRBJ2-7; 11 nucleotides align to TRBD2. The V gene end was trimmed by 3 bases and the J gene end by 0 bases; junction bases not matched to a gene: 4. Looked up from germline, CDR1 is MNHNS and CDR2 is SASEGT. The CDR3 runs to 16 residues. This chain's CDR3 is CASSDSGRAVSYEQYF. CDR3 in DNA: TGTGCCAGCAGTGATAGCGGGAGGGCCGTCTCCTACGAGCAGTACTTC.

The rearrangement links TRBV5-8 to TRBJ1-5, with 9 bases lining up with TRBD1. From germline, CDR1 is SGHTS and CDR2 YDEGEE. V gave up 6 bases and J gave up 2 bases; unmatched junction bases: 9. This CDR3 has 16 residues. CDR3: CASTYTGGAGNQPQHF. The DNA for the CDR3 is TGTGCCAGCACGTACACAGGGGGCGCAGGCAATCAGCCCCAGCATTTT.

The chain links TRBV25-1 to TRBJ2-2; unclear D gene. V lost 0 bases and J 6 bases, leaving 5 bases between the germline ends. The CDR3 spans 13 residues. The V gene's germline CDR1 is MGHDK and CDR2 SYGVNS. The CDR3: CASSEYLAGELFF. DNA for the CDR3: TGTGCCAGCAGTGAATATTTAGCCGGGGAGCTGTTTTTT.

The DNA of the CDR3 is TGTGCCAGCAGGGGTGGACAGACTCTCCTACTCAACACCGGGGAGCTGTTTTTT. Its protein is CASRGGQTLLLNTGELFF. The chain has TRBV28 and TRBJ2-2, with D maybe TRBD1 (6 bases). CDR3 length equals 18 residues. Germline assignment: CDR1 MDHEN and CDR2 SYDVKM. The V gene lost 6 bases and the J gene lost 2 bases, with 22 bases spanning the gap. Using reference TRBV28 and TRBJ2-2 for the parts outside the CDR3, the full variable domain is DVKVTQSSRYLVKRTGEKVFLECVQDMDHENMFWYRQDPGLGLRLIYFSYDVKMKEKGDIPEGYSVSREKKERFSLILESASTNQTSMYLCASRGGQTLLLNTGELFFGEGSRLTVL.

V usage is TRBV15 and J usage is TRBJ2-7; 7 bases align to TRBD1. Germline CDR1 is LNHNV and CDR2 is YYDKDF (reference sequence). Trimming took 5 bases from V and 4 from J; bases not matched to a gene: 5. This CDR3 spans 13 amino acids. The CDR3 region is CATSRDSGYEQYF. The CDR3 region has the DNA TGTGCCACCAGCCGGGACAGCGGTTACGAGCAGTACTTC. Complete variable domain (other parts from reference TRBV15 and TRBJ2-7): DAMVIQNPRYQVTQFGKPVTLSCSQTLNHNVMYWYQQKSSQAPKLLFHYYDKDFNNEADTPDNFQSRRPNTSFCFLDIRSPGLGDTAMYLCATSRDSGYEQYFGPGTRLTVT.

This chain joins TRBV11-3 and TRBJ2-7; D unclear. The CDR3 totals 13 residues. Looked up from germline, CDR1 is SGHNT and CDR2 is YENEEA. Trimming took off 1 base at V and 4 bases at J, with 8 bases between the two ends. CDR3 protein: CASSLADTYEQYF. For the CDR3, the DNA is TGTGCCAGCAGCTTAGCAGACACTTACGAGCAGTACTTC.

CDR3 sequence (DNA): TGTGCCTGGAGGCGGCCAGGGATGATTTACGAGCAGTACTTC. Residues: CAWRRPGMIYEQYF. J is TRBJ2-7 and V is TRBV30, with D possibly TRBD1 on 5 matching bases. CDR1 and CDR2 from the germline V gene are GTSNPN and SVGIG (reference sequence). V was cut by 3 bases and J by 4 bases, with 16 bases left in between. The CDR3 runs to 14 residues.

This rearrangement joins TRBV27 to TRBJ1-4; D remains unclear. Germline V gives CDR1 MNHEY, CDR2 SMNVEV (reference sequence). CDR3 length: 13 amino acids. The V gene lost 4 bases and the J gene lost 5 bases, with 8 bases spanning the gap. CDR3 bases: TGTGCCAGCAGTTGGAGGGCGAATGAAAAACTGTTTTTT. The encoded protein is CASSWRANEKLFF. Full variable domain (missing parts from reference TRBV27 and TRBJ1-4): EAQVTQNPRYLITVTGKKLTVTCSQNMNHEYMSWYRQDPGLGLRQIYYSMNVEVTDKGDVPEGYKVSRKEKRNFPLILESPSPNQTSLYFCASSWRANEKLFFGSGTQLSVL.

The chain links TRBV6-5 to TRBJ1-1; 7 bases map to TRBD1. Trimming took 6 bases from V and 7 from J; bases not matched to a gene: 2. The CDR3 is 11 amino acids. Germline values: CDR1 MNHEY, CDR2 SVGAGI. CDR3 protein: CASSRDSEAFF. The CDR3 DNA is TGTGCCAGCAGCCGGGACAGTGAAGCTTTCTTT.

CDR3 sequence reads: CASSQVVQDYEQFF. The DNA of the CDR3 is TGCGCCAGCAGCCAAGTGGTCCAGGACTATGAGCAGTTCTTC. The chain recombines TRBV4-1 with TRBJ2-1; TRBD2 is a possible D gene (5 bases). There are 14 residues in the CDR3. Germline CDR1 is MGHRA and CDR2 is YSYEKL. Deletions cut 1 base from V and 8 bases from J, with 12 bases between.

The V gene is TRBV11-3, the J gene TRBJ2-7; 8 positions match TRBD1. The junction had 7 bases not matched to a gene; V was cut back by 6 bases and J by 3 bases. The CDR3 is made up of 14 amino acids. Germline CDR1 SGHNT, CDR2 YENEEA. The CDR3 spells CASSPGTGFYEQYF. The CDR3 nucleotides are TGTGCCAGCAGTCCGGGGACAGGATTCTACGAGCAGTACTTC. Looking up the rest from reference TRBV11-3 and TRBJ2-7 gives the full variable domain: EAGVVQSPRYKIIEKKQPVAFWCNPISGHNTLYWYLQNLGQGPELLIRYENEEAVDDSQLPKDRFSAERLKGVDSTLKIQPAELGDSAVYLCASSPGTGFYEQYFGPGTRLTVT.

The chain links TRBV27 to TRBJ2-2; weak D call: TRBD2 (6 bases). Between the trimmed V and J ends, which lost 7 bases and 5 bases, there was a span of 17 bases. CDR1 is MNHEY and CDR2 is SMNVEV in the germline V gene (reference sequence). The CDR3 totals 15 residues. The DNA of the CDR3 is TGTGCCAGCACCGGGACTCAGCTCGGAACCGGGGAGCTGTTTTTT. Its translation: CASTGTQLGTGELFF.

The sample holds a few counts of this clone. This chain joins TRBV6-1 and TRBJ2-2; the match to TRBD1 covers 7 bases. V gave up 5 bases and J gave up 3 bases; unmatched junction bases: 3. The CDR3 length is 14 residues. Germline V CDR1 and CDR2: MNHNS, SASEGT. The CDR3 DNA is TGTGCCAGCAGTCCACAGGGGTACACCGGGGAGCTGTTTTTT. This gives the protein CASSPQGYTGELFF.

V is TRBV6-6 and J is TRBJ2-1, with 12 bases matching TRBD2. This CDR3 has 16 amino acids. Germline CDR1 and CDR2: MNHNY and SVGAGI (reference sequence). After removal of 6 bases from V and 4 bases from J, the junction contained 7 bases not matched to a gene. This CDR3 is CASSLFLAGGYNEQFF. CDR3 DNA sequence: TGTGCCAGCAGCCTCTTCCTAGCGGGAGGGTACAATGAGCAGTTCTTC.

V and J are TRBV14 and TRBJ2-1, with D uncertain. CDR1 and CDR2 (germline): SGHDN, FVKESK. This CDR3 contains 12 residues. With 4 bases removed from V and 6 bases from J, the gap between germline ends came to 7 bases. The CDR3 sequence: CASSLSRNEQFF. Written as DNA, the CDR3 is TGTGCCAGCAGCCTTTCTCGCAATGAGCAGTTCTTC.

The chain links TRBV7-9 to TRBJ2-7, with 7 bases matching TRBD2. The CDR3 extends over 15 amino acids. V shed 6 bases and J 0 bases; nucleotides not matched to a gene: 8. Germline V lookup: CDR1 SEHNR, CDR2 FQNEAQ (reference sequence). The CDR3 sequence: CASRRTGTTSYEQYF. In DNA, the CDR3 is TGTGCCAGCAGACGAACCGGGACTACCTCCTACGAGCAGTACTTC.

In this sample, this clone turned up a few times. The gene calls are TRBV9 and TRBJ2-2; 13 bases agree with TRBD2. The CDR3 length is 17 residues. The ends lost 3 bases at V and 0 bases at J; junction bases unmatched: 2. Germline CDR1 is SGDLS and CDR2 is YYNGEE. CDR3 bases: TGTGCCAGCAGCGGCGGACTAGCGGGAGCGAACACCGGGGAGCTGTTTTTT. Protein product: CASSGGLAGANTGELFF. The full variable domain, in which reference TRBV9 and TRBJ2-2 provide the parts outside the CDR3, is DSGVTQTPKHLITATGQRVTLRCSPRSGDLSVYWYQQSLDQGLQFLIQYYNGEERAKGNILERFSAQQFPDLHSELNLSSLELGDSALYFCASSGGLAGANTGELFFGEGSRLTVL.

The chain uses TRBV5-4 and TRBJ2-7, with a possible D match to TRBD2 (6 bases). V lost 0 bases and J lost 2, with 12 bases in between. From germline, CDR1 is SGHNT and CDR2 YYREEE (reference sequence). The CDR3 is 15 amino acids. The CDR3 loop reads CASSLGGDRAYEQYF. Written as DNA, the CDR3 is TGTGCCAGCAGCTTGGGGGGGGACCGTGCCTACGAGCAGTACTTC. Variable domain in full (rest from reference TRBV5-4 and TRBJ2-7): ETGVTQSPTHLIKTRGQQVTLRCSSQSGHNTVSWYQQALGQGPQFIFQYYREEENGRGNFPPRFSGLQFPNYSSELNVNALELDDSALYLCASSLGGDRAYEQYFGPGTRLTVT.

This chain joins TRBV5-4 and TRBJ1-1; 8 bases align to TRBD1. The CDR3 loop spans 14 amino acids. Germline CDR1 SGHNT, CDR2 YYREEE (reference sequence). V was pared by 3 bases and J by 3 bases, with 4 bases of the junction left unmatched. The CDR3 is CASSWADRDTEAFF. The CDR3 nucleotides are TGTGCCAGCAGCTGGGCGGACAGGGACACTGAAGCTTTCTTT.

CDR3 bases: TGTGCCAGCAGTAGCCTTGGGGCCAGGGACTCCTACGAGCAGTACTTC. It yields the protein CASSSLGARDSYEQYF. The genes are TRBV25-1 and TRBJ2-7; TRBD1 might be the D (5 bases). V gave up 5 bases and J gave up 0 bases, with 17 bases separating them. The CDR3 length is 16 residues. Looked up from germline, CDR1 is MGHDK and CDR2 is SYGVNS.

This chain connects TRBV10-3 to TRBJ2-5; D possibly corresponds to TRBD1 (6 bases). Looked up from germline, CDR1 is ENHRY and CDR2 is SYGVKD. V was trimmed by 5 bases and J by 2 bases, leaving 12 bases between them. This CDR3 comprises 14 residues. CDR3 sequence reads: CAISTTQGQETQYF. CDR3 DNA: TGTGCCATCAGTACAACCCAGGGGCAAGAGACCCAGTACTTC.